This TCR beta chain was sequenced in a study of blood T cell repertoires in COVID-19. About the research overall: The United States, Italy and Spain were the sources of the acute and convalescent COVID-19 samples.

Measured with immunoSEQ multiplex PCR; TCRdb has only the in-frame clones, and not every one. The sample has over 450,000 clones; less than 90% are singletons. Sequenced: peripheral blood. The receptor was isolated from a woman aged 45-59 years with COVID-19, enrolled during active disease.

The CDR3 spells CASSPSSGTNYGYTF. The CDR3 DNA sequence: TGTGCCAGCTCACCATCCTCGGGAACTAACTATGGCTACACCTTC. V is TRBV18 and J is TRBJ1-2; no firm D call. The CDR3 is 15 amino acids. Between the trimmed V and J ends, which lost 2 bases and 0 bases, there was a span of 10 bases. CDR1 is KGHSH and CDR2 is LQKENI in the germline V gene. The full variable domain, with the rest looked up from reference TRBV18 and TRBJ1-2, is NAGVMQNPRHLVRRRGQEARLRCSPMKGHSHVYWYRQLPEEGLKFMVYLQKENIIDESGMPKERFSAEFPKEGPSILRIQQVVRGDSAAYFCASSPSSGTNYGYTFGSGTRLTVV.